The next 15 T cell receptor beta chains were all read from a single sample in a study of cytomegalovirus exposure and HLA in healthy donors. The assay was immunoSEQ multiplex PCR, and TCRdb's table has in-frame clones only and misses some. The sample lists roughly 150,000 clones, roughly nine tenths occurring once. The sequenced material came from PBMCs. These receptors were collected from a woman aged 18-35 years in good health and CMV-seropositive.

The chain combines TRBV27 with TRBJ1-5; D remains unclear. The CDR3 contains 15 residues. V shed 4 bases and J shed 8 bases, with 18 bases lying between them. Germline CDR1 and CDR2: MNHEY and SMNVEV (reference sequence). CDR3 amino acids: CASSSLRFDGEPQHF. The CDR3 DNA reads TGTGCCAGCAGTTCCCTCCGTTTTGACGGGGAGCCCCAGCATTTT.

This sequence joins TRBV11-3 and TRBJ2-3; D is uncertain. The V gene's germline CDR1 is SGHNT and CDR2 YENEEA. The V end was cut by 5 bases, the J end by 5 bases, with 8 bases between. The CDR3 has 12 amino acids. The CDR3 region is CASSPTVDTQYF. The DNA for the CDR3 is TGTGCCAGCAGCCCAACGGTAGATACGCAGTATTTT.

This chain links TRBV6-5 with TRBJ2-7; no clear D gene. The CDR3 length is 13 residues. CDR1 MNHEY and CDR2 SVGAGI come from the germline V gene. V lost 2 bases and J lost 2, with 7 bases in between. This chain's CDR3 is CASSYSTAYEQYF. The CDR3 region has the DNA TGTGCCAGCAGTTACAGTACGGCCTACGAGCAGTACTTC.

The V and J genes are TRBV19 and TRBJ2-7, with 7 bases matching TRBD2. This CDR3 contains 15 residues. Germline V gene lookup returns CDR1 LNHDA and CDR2 SQIVND (reference sequence). The J segment lost 5 bases and the V segment lost 2 bases, leaving 9 bases of the junction unmatched. As DNA, the CDR3 is TGTGCCAGTAGTATAACAGGCGGGAGAATAAACGAGCAGTACTTC. Its protein product is CASSITGGRINEQYF.

J is TRBJ1-1 and V is TRBV2; TRBD1 matches 9 bases. The CDR3 has 14 residues. Germline CDR1 is SNHLY and CDR2 is FYNNEI. The V and J ends lost 7 bases and 2 bases, in that order; junction bases with no gene match: 5. The CDR3 region is CASIRTGVNTEAFF. In DNA form, the CDR3 reads TGTGCCAGCATTCGGACAGGGGTAAACACTGAAGCTTTCTTT.

This chain connects TRBV6-4 to TRBJ2-7; no clear D gene. The CDR3 sequence is 17 residues long. The V end lost 2 bases, the J end lost 0 bases, and 17 bases lay between the germline ends. The germline gives CDR1 MRHNA, CDR2 SNTAGT. The CDR3 DNA reads as TGTGCCAGCAGTGACAATCCCCACCGCGGTGGCTCCTACGAGCAGTACTTC. This codes for CASSDNPHRGGSYEQYF.

The chain links TRBV27 to TRBJ2-1; 8 positions agree with TRBD2. Germline V gene sequence: CDR1 MNHEY, CDR2 SMNVEV (reference sequence). This CDR3 has 14 residues. The ends lost 0 bases at V and 15 bases at J; junction bases unmatched: 10. The CDR3 nucleotides read TGTGCCAGCAGTTTATCGCCGGGACTAGAGGGTACGTTCTTC. Amino acid sequence: CASSLSPGLEGTFF.

V is TRBV7-9 and J is TRBJ1-1, with TRBD1 matching over 8 bases. This CDR3 is 13 amino acids long. In germline, CDR1 is SEHNR, CDR2 FQNEAQ (reference sequence). The ends lost 5 bases at V and 7 bases at J; junction bases unmatched: 6. The CDR3 loop reads CASSLGQEFEAFF. CDR3 bases: TGTGCCAGCAGCCTGGGACAGGAGTTTGAAGCTTTCTTT. The variable domain in full, with the rest retrieved from reference TRBV7-9 and TRBJ1-1, is DTGVSQNPRHKITKRGQNVTFRCDPISEHNRLYWYRQTLGQGPEFLTYFQNEAQLEKSRLLSDRFSAERPKGSFSTLEIQRTEQGDSAMYLCASSLGQEFEAFFGQGTRLTVV.

This clone occurred a few times. The rearrangement joins TRBV2 to TRBJ1-2; weak D call: TRBD1 (6 bases). Trimming removed 5 bases at V and 4 bases at J, with 11 bases between. The germline V gene has CDR1 SNHLY and CDR2 FYNNEI. This CDR3 region has 13 residues. CDR3 sequence: CASSPPDSYGYTF. The CDR3 DNA sequence: TGTGCCAGCAGTCCGCCGGACAGCTATGGCTACACCTTC.

The rearrangement joins TRBV18 to TRBJ2-7; weak D call: TRBD2 (6 bases). CDR1 is KGHSH, CDR2 LQKENI, per germline. There are 12 residues in the CDR3. V was clipped by 2 bases and J by 6 bases, with 8 bases between them. The chain's CDR3 is CASSPASAEQYF. Here the CDR3 DNA reads TGTGCCAGCTCACCAGCTAGCGCCGAGCAGTACTTC.

The chain carries TRBV27 and TRBJ2-7, with 10 bases that match TRBD2. Germline V gene sequence: CDR1 MNHEY, CDR2 SMNVEV (reference sequence). This CDR3 spans 16 amino acids. With 2 bases clipped from V and 6 bases from J, the junction kept 10 bases outside the gene matches. As DNA, the CDR3 is TGTGCCAGCAGTTTAAGGGCTAGCGGGAGTTTCGGCGAGCAGTACTTC. It encodes CASSLRASGSFGEQYF.

The chain recombines TRBV5-1 with TRBJ2-1; tentative D call: TRBD2 (6 bases). This CDR3 has 15 amino acids. Deletions cut 0 bases from V and 7 bases from J, with 14 bases between. Looked up from germline, CDR1 is SGHRS and CDR2 is YFSETQ. The CDR3 loop reads CASSLGGVARNEQFF. The CDR3 DNA sequence: TGCGCCAGCAGCTTGGGCGGGGTAGCGAGGAATGAGCAGTTCTTC.

The V and J genes are TRBV7-9 and TRBJ1-2; a possible D gene is TRBD1 (5 bases). V gave up 4 bases and J gave up 2 bases, with 11 bases separating them. Germline values: CDR1 SEHNR, CDR2 FQNEAQ (reference sequence). The CDR3 covers 14 residues. CDR3 loop: CASSYQRGNYGYTF. DNA for the CDR3: TGTGCCAGCAGCTACCAGCGGGGGAACTATGGCTACACCTTC.

This clone was counted between two and nine times. The CDR3 bases are TGTGCCAGCAGCTTCGGGACTAGCGGGATTTACGAGCAGTACTTC. This gives the protein CASSFGTSGIYEQYF. The chain recombines TRBV11-2 with TRBJ2-7; 13 bases agree with TRBD2. Germline CDR1 reads SGHAT; CDR2 reads FQNNGV. The CDR3 totals 15 residues. V gave up 3 bases and J gave up 4 bases; unmatched junction bases: 3.

This chain links TRBV6-5 with TRBJ1-3; no clear D. The V end lost 2 bases, the J end lost 0 bases, and 5 bases lay between the germline ends. The CDR3 length is 14 residues. CDR1 and CDR2 from the germline V gene are MNHEY and SVGAGI. CDR3 coding DNA: TGTGCCAGCAGTTACAGCTACTCTGGAAACACCATATATTTT. It encodes CASSYSYSGNTIYF.